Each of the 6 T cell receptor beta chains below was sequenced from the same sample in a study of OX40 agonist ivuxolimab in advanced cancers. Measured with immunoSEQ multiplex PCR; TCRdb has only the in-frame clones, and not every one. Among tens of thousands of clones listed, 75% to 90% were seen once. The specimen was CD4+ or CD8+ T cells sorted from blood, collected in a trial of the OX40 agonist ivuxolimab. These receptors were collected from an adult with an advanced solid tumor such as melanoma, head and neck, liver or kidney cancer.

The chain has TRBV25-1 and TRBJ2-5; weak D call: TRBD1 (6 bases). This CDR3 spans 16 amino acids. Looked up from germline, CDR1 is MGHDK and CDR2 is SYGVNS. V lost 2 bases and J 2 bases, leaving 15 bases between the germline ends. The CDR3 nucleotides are TGTGCCAGCAGTGAAGAAGGGGGTAGGCGGCAAGAGACCCAGTACTTC. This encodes CASSEEGGRRQETQYF.

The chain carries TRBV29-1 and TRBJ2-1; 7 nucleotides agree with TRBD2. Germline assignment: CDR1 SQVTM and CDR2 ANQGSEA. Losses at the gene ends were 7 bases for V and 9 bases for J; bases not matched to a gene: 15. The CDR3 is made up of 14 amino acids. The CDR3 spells CSGSPGTKLAEQFF. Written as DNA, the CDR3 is TGCAGCGGGTCCCCCGGGACTAAACTCGCTGAGCAGTTCTTC.

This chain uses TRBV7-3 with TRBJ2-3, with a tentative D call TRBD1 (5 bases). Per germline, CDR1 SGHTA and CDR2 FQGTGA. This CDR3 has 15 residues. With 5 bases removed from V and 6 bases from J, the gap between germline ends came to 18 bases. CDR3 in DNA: TGTGCCAGCAGCAACCAGCTACATAAGGGGGATACGCAGTATTTT. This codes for CASSNQLHKGDTQYF. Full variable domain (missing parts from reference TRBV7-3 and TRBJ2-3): GAGVSQTPSNKVTEKGKYVELRCDPISGHTALYWYRQSLGQGPEFLIYFQGTGAADDSGLPNDRFFAVRPEGSVSTLKIQRTERGDSAVYLCASSNQLHKGDTQYFGPGTRLTVL.

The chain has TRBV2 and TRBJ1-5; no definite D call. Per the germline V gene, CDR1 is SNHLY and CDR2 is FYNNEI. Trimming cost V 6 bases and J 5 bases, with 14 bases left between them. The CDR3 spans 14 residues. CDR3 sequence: CASRLTAGDQPQHF. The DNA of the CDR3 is TGTGCCAGCAGGTTGACGGCGGGAGATCAGCCCCAGCATTTT.

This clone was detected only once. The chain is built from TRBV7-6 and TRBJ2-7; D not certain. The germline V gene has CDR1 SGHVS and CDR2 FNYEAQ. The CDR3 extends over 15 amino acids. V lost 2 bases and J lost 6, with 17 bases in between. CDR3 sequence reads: CASSLTSPTQGEQYF. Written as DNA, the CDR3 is TGTGCCAGCAGCTTAACCTCACCCACCCAAGGCGAGCAGTACTTC.

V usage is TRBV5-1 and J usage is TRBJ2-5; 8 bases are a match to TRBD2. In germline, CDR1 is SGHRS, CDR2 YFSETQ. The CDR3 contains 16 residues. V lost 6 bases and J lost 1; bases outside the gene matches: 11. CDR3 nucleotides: TGCGCCAGCAAGAGGGGGGCTAGCGGGTCCCAAGAGACCCAGTACTTC. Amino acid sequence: CASKRGASGSQETQYF.